This passage covers 12 T cell receptor beta chains from one sample sequenced in a study of shared clonotypes between healthy human individuals. TCRdb keeps only in-frame clones here, not all; method: immunoSEQ multiplex PCR. Counted here are hundreds of thousands of clones, more than 75% occurring once; the ten biggest clones make up roughly 13%. The sample was PBMCs. The receptors derive from a woman in her thirties or forties in good health. Some clones in this sample may be carry-over from other donors' samples.

J is TRBJ2-2 and V is TRBV7-3; TRBD2 agrees at 11 bases. The CDR3 has 16 amino acids. V dropped 2 bases and J dropped 6; count of bases not matched to a gene: 5. Germline CDR1 reads SGHTA; CDR2 reads FQGTGA. DNA of the CDR3: TGTGCCAGCAGCTTAGGTCTAGCGGGGGGCGCCGGGGAGCTGTTTTTT. Protein: CASSLGLAGGAGELFF.

The rearrangement uses TRBV5-1 and TRBJ1-3; D is uncertain. Germline assignment: CDR1 SGHRS and CDR2 YFSETQ. The V gene lost 0 bases and the J gene lost 0 bases, with 10 bases spanning the gap. The CDR3 has 16 amino acids. CDR3: CASSLGVQPSGNTIYF. The CDR3 nucleotides are TGCGCCAGCAGCTTGGGGGTCCAACCCTCTGGAAACACCATATATTTT.

This chain uses TRBV5-4 with TRBJ2-1, with TRBD2 identical over 7 bases. The CDR3 loop spans 14 amino acids. CDR1 and CDR2 from the germline V gene are SGHNT and YYREEE (reference sequence). The J segment lost 3 bases and the V segment lost 4 bases, leaving 4 bases of the junction unmatched. The CDR3 bases are TGTGCCAGCAGCATCGGACTAGTCTACAATGAGCAGTTCTTC. It codes for CASSIGLVYNEQFF.

This chain uses TRBV6-4 with TRBJ2-1; tentative D call: TRBD2 (6 bases). Germline V CDR1 and CDR2: MRHNA, SNTAGT. The V end lost 4 bases, the J end lost 9 bases, and 19 bases lay between the germline ends. The CDR3 has 15 amino acids. In nucleotides, the CDR3 is TGTGCCAGCAGTGGGACGACGGGCGGGATGGTTGAGCAGTTCTTC. This translates into CASSGTTGGMVEQFF.

The V and J genes are TRBV27 and TRBJ1-5; tentative D call: TRBD1 (6 bases). V was shortened by 5 bases and J by 6 bases, with 26 bases between the two germline ends. The length of the CDR3 is 18 residues. The V gene's germline CDR1 is MNHEY and CDR2 SMNVEV (reference sequence). Here the CDR3 reads CASSLNALGGGPGQPQHF. As DNA, the CDR3 is TGTGCCAGCAGTCTTAACGCTTTAGGTGGGGGGCCCGGTCAGCCCCAGCATTTT.

In the case of this clone: This may stem from a read error, because a much larger clone lies one nucleotide away. The chain recombines TRBV5-4 with TRBJ2-1; D may match TRBD1 or TRBD2 (5 bases each). The V end lost 5 bases, the J end lost 12 bases, and 21 bases lay between the germline ends. The CDR3 spans 14 residues. Germline V gene lookup returns CDR1 SGHNT and CDR2 YYREEE (reference sequence). As DNA, the CDR3 is TGTGCCAGCAGGACCGGGGCTGGCCCCGCTGCGCAGTTCTTC. It yields the protein CASRTGAGPAAQFF.

Concerning this clone itself: The same CDR3 is also encoded by other DNA sequences in this sample. In DNA, the CDR3 is TGTGCCAGCAGTCCAGGACTAGCGGACACAGATACGCAGTATTTT. Translation: CASSPGLADTDTQYF. V is TRBV7-3 and J is TRBJ2-3, with 10 bases identical to TRBD2. The CDR3 has 15 residues. The V and J ends lost 6 bases and 2 bases, in that order; junction bases with no gene match: 5. CDR1 SGHTA and CDR2 FQGTGA come from the germline V gene.

This clone was observed a handful of times. This chain links TRBV5-1 with TRBJ2-7; tentatively, D is TRBD1 (5 bases). The V end lost 4 bases, the J end lost 5 bases, and 16 bases lay between the germline ends. The CDR3 extends over 14 amino acids. Germline-derived CDR1 and CDR2 are SGHRS and YFSETQ. CDR3 in DNA: TGCGCCAGCAGCACCGAAGCGACAGAAAACGAGCAGTACTTC. It is translated as CASSTEATENEQYF. The full variable domain, with the rest looked up from reference TRBV5-1 and TRBJ2-7, is KAGVTQTPRYLIKTRGQQVTLSCSPISGHRSVSWYQQTPGQGLQFLFEYFSETQRNKGNFPGRFSGRQFSNSRSEMNVSTLELGDSALYLCASSTEATENEQYFGPGTRLTVT.

CDR3 in DNA: TGTGCCAGCAGCCTAAGGACTAGCGAGGTCCTAGGAACAGATACGCAGTATTTT. It translates to CASSLRTSEVLGTDTQYF. The V call is TRBV9, the J call TRBJ2-3; TRBD2 matches 9 bases. There are 18 residues in the CDR3. J was trimmed by 3 bases and V by 4 bases; bases with no gene match: 15. Germline assignment: CDR1 SGDLS and CDR2 YYNGEE.

CDR3 bases: TGCGCCAGCAGCCATTCTCGGGATAGCGGGAGTCGGAATGAGCAGTTCTTC. Protein sequence: CASSHSRDSGSRNEQFF. This rearrangement joins TRBV4-1 to TRBJ2-1; TRBD2 matches at 9 bases. The CDR3 sequence is 17 residues long. Germline V CDR1 and CDR2: MGHRA, YSYEKL. The junction had 13 bases not matched to a gene; V was cut back by 3 bases and J by 7 bases.

The CDR3 region has the DNA TGTGCCAGCAGCTTGGGGCGAAGCTCTGGAAACACCATATATTTT. This sequence encodes CASSLGRSSGNTIYF. The J gene is TRBJ1-3, the V gene TRBV11-1, with D tentatively TRBD1 (5 bases). The CDR3 loop spans 15 amino acids. CDR1 is SGHAT and CDR2 is FQDESV in the germline V gene (reference sequence). The V end was cut by 3 bases, the J end by 0 bases, with 9 bases between.

The chain combines TRBV5-4 with TRBJ1-5; 7 positions match TRBD1. Germline V gene lookup returns CDR1 SGHNT and CDR2 YYREEE (reference sequence). Trimming cost V 4 bases and J 4 bases; bases outside gene matches: 11. The CDR3 is 16 amino acids. The CDR3 DNA follows: TGTGCCAGCAGCCACCCGACAGGGACGCAGAATCAGCCCCAGCATTTT. It codes for CASSHPTGTQNQPQHF.